A single sample is the source of the 14 T cell receptor beta chains below, sequenced in a study of cytomegalovirus exposure and HLA in healthy donors. The PCR employed 60 Vbeta primers together with 13 Jbeta primers. Clones were read by immunoSEQ multiplex PCR, and TCRdb kept only the in-frame ones, dropping some. The sample contains 150,000 to 200,000 clones, roughly 76% of which appear only once. The sample was PBMCs. The origin of the receptors is a woman in her forties or fifties in good health and CMV-seronegative.

The chain links TRBV15 to TRBJ1-2, with D maybe TRBD1 (6 bases). Germline V lookup: CDR1 LNHNV, CDR2 YYDKDF (reference sequence). The CDR3 is made up of 18 amino acids. Trimming cost V 0 bases and J 1 base, with 18 bases left between them. The CDR3 region has the DNA TGTGCCACCAGCAGAGAGAGGGGCAGGGACAAACATAACTATGGCTACACCTTC. Translating gives CATSRERGRDKHNYGYTF.

In its sample, this clone was seen a few times. J is TRBJ1-2 and V is TRBV5-4; D call uncertain. This CDR3 has 12 residues. Germline CDR1 and CDR2: SGHNT and YYREEE (reference sequence). Between the trimmed V and J ends, which lost 4 bases and 8 bases, there was a span of 12 bases. CDR3: CASSPPSGGYTF. CDR3 in DNA: TGTGCCAGCAGCCCCCCCAGCGGGGGCTACACCTTC.

This chain connects TRBV28 to TRBJ2-7; TRBD1 is a possible D gene (6 bases). The CDR3 is made up of 14 amino acids. Trimming pared 4 bases from V and 0 bases from J, leaving 10 bases between. Per germline, CDR1 MDHEN and CDR2 SYDVKM. CDR3 in DNA: TGTGCCAGCAGTTCAGACAGGCCCTCCTACGAGCAGTACTTC. It specifies CASSSDRPSYEQYF.

The chain has TRBV15 and TRBJ1-4; D ambiguous. Trimming removed 1 base from V and 3 bases from J, with 6 bases in between. The CDR3 is 14 amino acids. Germline V gene sequence: CDR1 LNHNV, CDR2 YYDKDF (reference sequence). CDR3 region: CATSRGRSNEKLFF. The CDR3 coding sequence is TGTGCCACCAGCAGAGGCAGGTCTAATGAAAAACTGTTTTTT.

The chain has TRBV7-9 and TRBJ2-3, with 10 bases identical to TRBD2. The CDR3 extends over 15 amino acids. Trimming cost V 4 bases and J 1 base; bases outside gene matches: 2. The V gene's germline CDR1 is SEHNR and CDR2 FQNEAQ (reference sequence). CDR3 amino acids: CASSSGTSGTDTQYF. For the CDR3, the DNA is TGTGCCAGCAGCTCCGGGACTAGCGGCACAGATACGCAGTATTTT.

The rearrangement links TRBV6-5 to TRBJ2-3; D is perhaps TRBD2 (5 bases). CDR3 length: 10 amino acids. Germline CDR1 reads MNHEY; CDR2 reads SVGAGI. CDR3 loop: CVSGTDTQYF. CDR3 sequence (DNA): TGTGTTAGCGGCACAGATACGCAGTATTTT.

This sequence joins TRBV11-2 and TRBJ2-3; TRBD2 might be the D (6 bases). The CDR3 spans 16 residues. V dropped 3 bases and J dropped 1 base, with 14 bases sitting between them. The germline V gene encodes CDR1 SGHAT and CDR2 FQNNGV. In nucleotides, the CDR3 is TGTGCCAGCAGCTTGCTGGAGGGATGGGGCACAGATACGCAGTATTTT. Amino acid sequence: CASSLLEGWGTDTQYF.

Only one count was recorded for this clone. Other DNA sequences in the sample encode the same CDR3. This rearrangement joins TRBV7-2 to TRBJ2-7; no firm D call. The CDR3 runs 12 residues. Trimming removed 5 bases at V and 0 bases at J, with 5 bases between. CDR1 and CDR2 from the germline V gene are SGHTA and FQGNSA. In DNA form, the CDR3 reads TGTGCCAGCAGCCCGAGCTCCTACGAGCAGTACTTC. Translating gives CASSPSSYEQYF.

The chain carries TRBV6-5 and TRBJ2-1; D ambiguous. Germline V lookup: CDR1 MNHEY, CDR2 SVGAGI. V gave up 0 bases and J gave up 0 bases, with 6 bases separating them. There are 15 residues in the CDR3. CDR3 sequence reads: CASSYSRSSYNEQFF. CDR3 coding DNA: TGTGCCAGCAGTTACTCGAGAAGCTCCTACAATGAGCAGTTCTTC.

The chain couples TRBV5-4 to TRBJ2-6; 11 bases line up with TRBD1. The V segment lost 3 bases and the J segment 1 base; nucleotides outside the gene matches: 6. Per the germline V gene, CDR1 is SGHNT and CDR2 is YYREEE (reference sequence). The CDR3 sequence is 18 residues long. The CDR3 DNA reads as TGTGCCAGCAGCTCCACCGGGACAGGGGGTTCTGGGGCCAACGTCCTGACTTTC. Translation gives CASSSTGTGGSGANVLTF.

The V gene is TRBV18, the J gene TRBJ2-1; D is possibly TRBD1 (5 bases). This CDR3 contains 17 residues. Trimming left V 4 bases short and J 0 bases short, with 16 bases between. Germline V lookup: CDR1 KGHSH, CDR2 LQKENI. CDR3 residues: CASSQVRQISSYNEQFF. The CDR3 DNA follows: TGTGCCAGCTCACAGGTCAGACAGATCAGCTCCTACAATGAGCAGTTCTTC.

V and J are TRBV4-2 and TRBJ2-3; 16 bases are a match to TRBD2. Germline lookup yields CDR1 LGHNA and CDR2 YNFKEQ. V was clipped by 0 bases and J by 2 bases; unmatched bases: 11. CDR3 size: 21 residues. The CDR3 protein is CASSQDEGLAGGPGSTDTQYF. The CDR3 DNA follows: TGTGCCAGCAGCCAAGATGAGGGACTAGCGGGAGGGCCGGGGTCCACAGATACGCAGTATTTT.

This rearrangement joins TRBV5-4 to TRBJ2-2; 9 bases are a match to TRBD2. The CDR3 totals 16 residues. CDR1 and CDR2 from the germline V gene are SGHNT and YYREEE (reference sequence). V lost 3 bases and J lost 6; bases outside the gene matches: 9. The DNA of the CDR3 is TGTGCCAGCAGCTCAGGCGGGGGGGCCATAGCCGGGGAGCTGTTTTTT. It codes for CASSSGGGAIAGELFF. The full variable domain, completed using reference TRBV5-4 and TRBJ2-2, is ETGVTQSPTHLIKTRGQQVTLRCSSQSGHNTVSWYQQALGQGPQFIFQYYREEENGRGNFPPRFSGLQFPNYSSELNVNALELDDSALYLCASSSGGGAIAGELFFGEGSRLTVL.

The J gene is TRBJ2-3, the V gene TRBV7-6, with unresolved D. The germline V gene encodes CDR1 SGHVS and CDR2 FNYEAQ. The CDR3 sequence is 12 residues long. V shed 6 bases and J shed 1 base, with 5 bases lying between them. CDR3 residues: CASSPGTDTQYF. The CDR3, as DNA: TGTGCCAGCAGTCCAGGCACAGATACGCAGTATTTT.